These 25 T cell receptor beta chains were sequenced from one sample in a study of tumor-infiltrating lymphocytes in glioblastoma multiforme. Three nested ARM-PCR rounds with V-beta and C-beta primers built TCRB libraries. MiXCR, run by TCRdb on the multiplex PCR reads, gives a single entry per CDR3 protein. This sample carries roughly 15,000 distinct CDR3 sequences, 73% of them seen once, and the ten largest clones take under 40%. Sequencing was performed on brain tumor tissue. Source of these receptors: a male donor with glioblastoma.

The rearrangement uses TRBV11-1 and TRBJ1-1; D uncertain. V was trimmed by 1 base and J by 5 bases, leaving 5 bases between them. CDR1 and CDR2 from the germline V gene are SGHAT and FQDESV (reference sequence). The CDR3 sequence is 12 residues long. In nucleotides, the CDR3 is TGTGCCAGCAGCTTAGTACAGACTGAAGCTTTCTTT. This translates into CASSLVQTEAFF.

The J gene is TRBJ1-3, the V gene TRBV11-2; D perhaps matches TRBD1 (5 bases). V was cut by 0 bases and J by 2 bases, with 11 bases left in between. The CDR3 runs to 16 residues. Per the germline V gene, CDR1 is SGHAT and CDR2 is FQNNGV. Written as DNA, the CDR3 is TGTGCCAGCAGCTTAGATCGGGCAGGGACTGGAAACACCATATATTTT. Its translation: CASSLDRAGTGNTIYF.

Details on this clonotype: A read error may account for a junction end that differs from germline. The CDR3 loop is CSVKRAMDTEAFF. The DNA for the CDR3 is TGCAGCGTTAAGAGGGCTATGGACACTGAAGCCTTCTTT. This sequence joins TRBV29-1 and TRBJ1-1; D is possibly TRBD1 (5 bases). The CDR3 covers 13 residues. Germline CDR1 is SQVTM and CDR2 is ANQGSEA.

The chain combines TRBV20-1 with TRBJ2-2; D may be TRBD1 (5 bases). The germline gives CDR1 DFQATT, CDR2 SNEGSKA (reference sequence). The CDR3 has 14 residues. V lost 1 base to trimming and J lost 4 bases, with 10 bases between them. CDR3 DNA: TGCAGTGCTAGAGTCGGACATGGCACCGGGGAGCTGTTTTTT. This gives the protein CSARVGHGTGELFF.

The chain has TRBV11-3 and TRBJ2-3; 11 bases are shared with TRBD2. V shed 5 bases, J shed 5 bases, and the junction held 9 bases outside the gene matches. Germline CDR1 SGHNT, CDR2 YENEEA. CDR3 length: 16 amino acids. The CDR3 region has the DNA TGTGCCAGCAGCCCGGGGGTAGCGGGAGGGGGAGATACGCAGTATTTT. Translated: CASSPGVAGGGDTQYF.

This chain connects TRBV20-1 to TRBJ1-5, with TRBD1 matching 8 bases. CDR1 DFQATT and CDR2 SNEGSKA come from the germline V gene (reference sequence). Trimming cost V 0 bases and J 3 bases; bases outside gene matches: 7. The CDR3 runs to 16 residues. The CDR3 spells CSARDRIRGHNQPQHF. As DNA, the CDR3 is TGCAGTGCTAGAGATCGTATCAGGGGGCACAATCAGCCCCAGCATTTT.

In regard to this clonotype: This CDR3 fails to terminate in the conserved phenylalanine or tryptophan, so it likely reflects a read error. Because the CDR3's place on the DNA is in doubt, the DNA is left out and the CDR3 is given as listed by TCRdb. This CDR3 is CSALQGAWTGEMFI. The chain has TRBV20-1 and TRBJ2-2; the table names TRBD1, a call not compared with the DNA. Germline V CDR1 and CDR2: DFQATT, SNEGSKA (reference sequence). The CDR3 adds up to 14 amino acids, both ends counted.

This clonotype showed up many times. The chain combines TRBV4-1 with TRBJ2-6; no clear D. CDR3 length: 16 residues. The germline CDR1 and CDR2 sequences are MGHRA and YSYEKL. With 0 bases removed from V and 0 bases from J, the gap between germline ends came to 6 bases. DNA for the CDR3: TGCGCCAGCAGCCAAGACGAGAGCTCTGGGGCCAACGTCCTGACTTTC. Translating it yields CASSQDESSGANVLTF.

The J gene is TRBJ2-1, the V gene TRBV11-3, with 8 bases lining up with TRBD2. The CDR3 runs 13 residues. The junction had 5 bases not matched to a gene; V was cut back by 4 bases and J by 9 bases. In germline, CDR1 is SGHNT, CDR2 YENEEA. This chain's CDR3 is CASSSGGKSEQFF. The DNA of the CDR3 is TGTGCCAGCAGCTCGGGGGGGAAGAGTGAGCAGTTCTTC.

The chain links TRBV11-2 to TRBJ2-1, with TRBD2 identical over 11 bases. The CDR3 spans 15 residues. Trimming removed 3 bases from V and 9 bases from J; junction bases left unmatched: 7. The germline gives CDR1 SGHAT, CDR2 FQNNGV. DNA for the CDR3: TGTGCCAGCAGCTTGGCACTAGCGGGAGAAAGTGAGCAGTTCTTC. Encoded protein: CASSLALAGESEQFF.

A word on this clonotype: Because it lacks the conserved phenylalanine or tryptophan at the end, this CDR3 is likely a read error. V gene TRBV11-1 combines with J gene TRBJ2-2, with unresolved D. CDR3 length: 15 residues. The germline V gene encodes CDR1 SGHAT and CDR2 FQDESV (reference sequence). The CDR3 DNA reads as TGCGCCAGCAGCTCGATGGCGACGGACACCGGGGAGCTGTTTTTA. It translates to CASSSMATDTGELFL.

This chain uses TRBV6-2 or TRBV6-3 with TRBJ2-1; D is unclear. The closer fit of TRBJ2-7 to the DNA end suggests the J call may be wrong. The CDR3 covers 11 residues. Germline lookup yields CDR1 MNHEY and CDR2 SVGEGT. The CDR3 loop reads CASSSAYEQYF. CDR3 DNA sequence: TGTGCCAGCAGTAGCGCTTACGAGCAGTACTTC.

The CDR3 loop reads CASSRSLRDTQYF. CDR3 nucleotides: TGTGCCAGCAGCCGCAGCCTAAGAGATACGCAGTATTTT. The chain is built from TRBV11-2 and TRBJ2-3, with no clear D. Germline CDR1 SGHAT, CDR2 FQNNGV. Trimming pared 5 bases from V and 5 bases from J, leaving 11 bases between. CDR3 length: 13 residues.

This chain joins TRBV12-3 or TRBV12-4 and TRBJ2-3; no reliable D call. V lost 5 bases to trimming and J lost 1 base, with 7 bases between them. The CDR3 loop spans 13 amino acids. CDR3 sequence (DNA): TGTGCCAGCAGTCGCTCGGGCACAGATACGCAGTATTTT. The encoded protein is CASSRSGTDTQYF.

As for this clonotype: One end of the junction is discordant with germline, which a read error may explain. The chain uses TRBV11-1 and TRBJ1-1, with 7 bases aligning to TRBD1. Germline V gives CDR1 SGHAT, CDR2 FQDESV (reference sequence). The CDR3 extends over 14 amino acids. CDR3 residues: CASSLDEWDSEPFF. CDR3 nucleotides: TGTGCAAGCAGCTTAGATGAGTGGGACAGCGAGCCTTTCTTT.

In regard to this clonotype: Since no conserved phenylalanine or tryptophan closes the CDR3, a read error is the likely cause. The chain links TRBV5-1 to TRBJ2-2, with D maybe TRBD1 (6 bases). Germline V gene data show CDR1 as SGHRS and CDR2 as YFSETQ. Trimming shortened V by 4 bases and J by 1 base, and 11 bases separated the two germline ends. The CDR3 consists of 15 residues. CDR3 loop: CASSGGHWNTGELFL. Written as DNA, the CDR3 is TGCGCCAGCAGCGGGGGACACTGGAACACCGGGGAGCTGTTTCTT.

This clonotype came up once. The chain couples TRBV6-5 to TRBJ1-1; D not certain. V lost 5 bases and J lost 3, with 13 bases in between. CDR3 size: 14 residues. The germline V gene has CDR1 MNHEY and CDR2 SVGAGI. The CDR3 nucleotides are TGTGCCAGCAGTAGGATAACGGTTGACACTGAAGCTTTCTTT. This translates into CASSRITVDTEAFF.

V gene TRBV29-1 combines with J gene TRBJ1-1; 8 bases fit TRBD1. Looked up from germline, CDR1 is SQVTM and CDR2 is ANQGSEA. The CDR3 loop spans 17 amino acids. DNA of the CDR3: TGCGGCGCGATGGGACAGGCGTCCTACTTCATGAACACTGAAGCTTTCTTT. This gives the protein CGAMGQASYFMNTEAFF.

The V gene is TRBV4-1, the J gene TRBJ1-6; D uncertain. V lost 8 bases and J 10 bases, leaving 21 bases between the germline ends. CDR3 length equals 15 residues. Germline-derived CDR1 and CDR2 are MGHRA and YSYEKL. CDR3 nucleotides: TGCGCCAGCCAAAACCTGGCACCTTGGGTGTCACCCCTCCACTTT. It yields the protein CASQNLAPWVSPLHF.

The count of this clonotype is one. This chain joins TRBV20-1 and TRBJ2-7, with 7 positions matching TRBD2. Trimming cost V 5 bases and J 6 bases; bases outside gene matches: 19. This CDR3 spans 16 amino acids. Germline CDR1 and CDR2: DFQATT and SNEGSKA (reference sequence). This chain's CDR3 is CSALSTNGRSSFEQYF. Here the CDR3 DNA reads TGCAGTGCTCTTTCGACTAACGGGAGGTCTTCTTTCGAGCAGTACTTC.

Notes on this clonotype: This may stem from a read error, because a much larger clone lies one nucleotide away. CDR3 bases: TGTGCCAGCAGTGATGAGCAGTCCTTC. Translated: CASSDEQSF. The rearrangement links TRBV2 to TRBJ2-1; no clear D. The CDR3 runs to 9 residues. Germline V gene sequence: CDR1 SNHLY, CDR2 FYNNEI.

CDR3 sequence: CASSSTSDTDAPYF. The CDR3 coding sequence is TGTGCCAGCAGCTCGACCAGCGACACAGATGCGCCGTATTTT. The chain couples TRBV11-2 to TRBJ2-3, with D hard to call. The CDR3 has 14 residues. V was pared by 4 bases and J by 14 bases, with 22 bases between. Germline V gene lookup returns CDR1 SGHAT and CDR2 FQNNGV. Drawing the rest from reference TRBV11-2 and TRBJ2-3, the complete variable domain is EAGVAQSPRYKIIEKRQSVAFWCNPISGHATLYWYQQILGQGPKLLIQFQNNGVVDDSQLPKDRFSAERLKGVDSTLKIQPAKLEDSAVYLCASSSTSDTDAPYFGPGTRLTVL.

The chain recombines TRBV29-1 with TRBJ2-7, with 9 positions matching TRBD1. The CDR3 runs 15 residues. V lost 6 bases and J lost 0; bases outside the gene matches: 9. Germline CDR1 is SQVTM and CDR2 is ANQGSEA. Here the CDR3 reads CSVRDRAGGSYEQYF. In DNA, the CDR3 is TGCAGCGTAAGGGACAGGGCTGGGGGCTCCTACGAGCAGTACTTC.

CDR3: CASTELGVYEQYF. The CDR3 DNA reads as TGTGCCAGCACGGAGCTAGGTGTGTACGAGCAGTACTTC. The chain couples TRBV6-1 to TRBJ2-7; the D is unclear. CDR3 size: 13 residues. Trimming took off 7 bases at V and 4 bases at J, with 14 bases between the two ends. CDR1 is MNHNS and CDR2 is SASEGT in the germline V gene.

This chain joins TRBV11-2 and TRBJ2-3, with D unclear. V was pared by 5 bases and J by 0 bases, with 9 bases between. Germline V lookup: CDR1 SGHAT, CDR2 FQNNGV. The length of the CDR3 is 14 residues. CDR3 region: CASSPDGSTDTQYF. In nucleotides, the CDR3 is TGTGCCAGCAGCCCAGATGGCAGCACAGATACGCAGTATTTT.